This T cell receptor (beta chain) was identified during a study of blood T cell repertoires in COVID-19. Study-wide context: Sites in the United States, Italy and Spain provided acute and convalescent COVID-19 samples. T cells, B-cell-depleted T cells, or PBMCs provided the cDNA or gDNA that served as material.

As processed by the authors: Reference gene primer amplification yielded estimated nucleated cell counts. Repertoires were generated with immunoSEQ multiplex PCR, while TCRdb's copy carries only in-frame clones and drops some. The V and J calls and clone size come from that table; D and trimming were worked out from the DNA. The sample yields about 75,000 clones, roughly 78% seen once. The germline V gene encodes CDR1 SEHNR and CDR2 FQNEAQ (reference sequence). The CDR3 length is 14 residues. J was trimmed by 4 bases and V by 1 base; bases with no gene match: 3. This TCR was sampled from an elderly woman with active or convalescent COVID-19. The source material was peripheral blood. This chain links TRBV7-9 with TRBJ2-7, with 8 nucleotides matching TRBD2. CDR3 DNA: TGTGCCAGCAGCTTAGGGACTAGCCCTTACGAGCAGTACTTC. Protein: CASSLGTSPYEQYF.